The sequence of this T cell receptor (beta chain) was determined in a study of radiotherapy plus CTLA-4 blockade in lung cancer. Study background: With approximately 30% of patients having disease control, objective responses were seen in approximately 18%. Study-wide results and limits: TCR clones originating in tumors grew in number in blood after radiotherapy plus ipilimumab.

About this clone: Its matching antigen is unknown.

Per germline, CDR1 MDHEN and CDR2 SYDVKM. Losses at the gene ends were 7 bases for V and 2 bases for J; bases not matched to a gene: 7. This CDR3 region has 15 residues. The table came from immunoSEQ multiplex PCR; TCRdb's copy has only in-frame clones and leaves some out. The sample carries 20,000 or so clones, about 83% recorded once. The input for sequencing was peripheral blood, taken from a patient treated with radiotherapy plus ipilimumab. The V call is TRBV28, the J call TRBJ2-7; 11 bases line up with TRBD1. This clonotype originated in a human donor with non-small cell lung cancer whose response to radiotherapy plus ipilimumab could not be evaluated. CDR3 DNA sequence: TGTGCCAGCACCGGGACAGGGGGACCAACCTACGAGCAGTACTTC. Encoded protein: CASTGTGGPTYEQYF.